The 7 T cell receptor beta chains below come from one sample, sequenced in a study of neurological immune-mediated disorders. Each CDR3 protein gets one entry after TCRdb re-called the 5' RACE reads with MiXCR. The table records some 55,000 distinct CDR3 sequences, roughly 7.7% of them present only once. The time point denotes: longitudinal time-point 3. Sequencing was performed on PBMCs. The receptor set was obtained from a woman aged 40-49 years in good health.

This clonotype showed up many times. The CDR3 reads CASSYASETQYF. The DNA of the CDR3 is TGTGCCAGCAGTTACGCCTCGGAGACCCAGTACTTC. The chain joins TRBV6-2 or TRBV6-3 to TRBJ2-5; D unresolved. The V end lost 2 bases, the J end lost 5 bases, and 6 bases lay between the germline ends. Germline V gene data show CDR1 as MNHEY and CDR2 as SVGEGT. The CDR3 has 12 residues.

This clonotype was recorded many times. This sequence joins TRBV9 and TRBJ2-2; 13 positions match TRBD2. Germline CDR1 is SGDLS and CDR2 is YYNGEE. The CDR3 runs 16 residues. The junction had 4 bases not matched to a gene; V was cut back by 4 bases and J by 4 bases. The CDR3 sequence: CASSPGLAGATGELFF. CDR3 nucleotides: TGTGCCAGCAGCCCTGGACTAGCGGGGGCCACCGGGGAGCTGTTTTTT.

This clonotype was seen at least ten times. The CDR3 sequence is CASSLIDMNTEAFF. As DNA, the CDR3 is TGTGCCAGCAGCTTAATAGATATGAACACTGAAGCTTTCTTT. The chain recombines TRBV13 with TRBJ1-1; D is unresolved. Germline V gene data show CDR1 as PRHDT and CDR2 as FYEKMQ (reference sequence). V was pared by 2 bases and J by 0 bases, with 7 bases between. CDR3 length: 14 amino acids.

This clonotype was counted at least ten times. This chain uses TRBV20-1 with TRBJ2-4, with 10 nucleotides matching TRBD1. This CDR3 region has 17 residues. Germline values: CDR1 DFQATT, CDR2 SNEGSKA (reference sequence). V was pared by 3 bases and J by 6 bases, with 14 bases of the junction left unmatched. CDR3 residues: CSASRGPGQGIINIQYF. CDR3 nucleotides: TGCAGTGCTAGTAGGGGCCCGGGACAGGGGATTATAAACATTCAGTACTTC.

This clonotype was recorded many times. This sequence joins TRBV5-1 and TRBJ2-3; D is uncertain. The CDR3 contains 12 residues. Trimming stripped 5 bases from V and 4 bases from J, with 8 bases between. Germline V gene sequence: CDR1 SGHRS, CDR2 YFSETQ. The CDR3 protein is CASSNGADTQYF. For the CDR3, the DNA is TGCGCCAGCAGTAATGGGGCAGATACGCAGTATTTT.

In its sample, this clonotype was seen many times. V is TRBV12-3 or TRBV12-4 and J is TRBJ2-2; D remains unclear. This CDR3 has 14 amino acids. Trimming took 6 bases from V and 0 from J, leaving 8 bases between them. CDR3 amino acids: CASREFANTGELFF. The CDR3 DNA reads TGTGCCAGCAGAGAGTTCGCGAACACCGGGGAGCTGTTTTTT.

Ten or more counts support this clonotype. V usage is TRBV10-1 and J usage is TRBJ2-1, with TRBD1 matching over 7 bases. The CDR3 consists of 15 residues. The germline V gene has CDR1 WNHNN and CDR2 SYGVQD (reference sequence). The J segment lost 3 bases and the V segment lost 0 bases, leaving 2 bases of the junction unmatched. CDR3 amino acids: CASSESGGYYNEQFF. In nucleotides, the CDR3 is TGCGCCAGCAGTGAGTCAGGGGGCTACTACAATGAGCAGTTCTTC.